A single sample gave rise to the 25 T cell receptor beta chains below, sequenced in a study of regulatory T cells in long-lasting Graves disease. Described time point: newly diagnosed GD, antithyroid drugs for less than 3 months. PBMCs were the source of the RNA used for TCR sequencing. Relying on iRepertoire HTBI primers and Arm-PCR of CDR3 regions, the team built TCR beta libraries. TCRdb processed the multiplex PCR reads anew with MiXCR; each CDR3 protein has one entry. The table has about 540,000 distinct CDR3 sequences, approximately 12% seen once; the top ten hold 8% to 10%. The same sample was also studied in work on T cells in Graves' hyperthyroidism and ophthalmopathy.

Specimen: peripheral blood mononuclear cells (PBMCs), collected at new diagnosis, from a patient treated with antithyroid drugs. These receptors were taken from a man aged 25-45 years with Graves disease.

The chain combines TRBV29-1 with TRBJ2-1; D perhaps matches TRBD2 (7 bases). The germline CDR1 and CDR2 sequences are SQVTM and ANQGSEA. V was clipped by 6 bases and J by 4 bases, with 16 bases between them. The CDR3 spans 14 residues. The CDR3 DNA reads TGCAGCGTGGGGAGGGGGGCCCTTTACAATGAGCAGTTCTTC. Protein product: CSVGRGALYNEQFF.

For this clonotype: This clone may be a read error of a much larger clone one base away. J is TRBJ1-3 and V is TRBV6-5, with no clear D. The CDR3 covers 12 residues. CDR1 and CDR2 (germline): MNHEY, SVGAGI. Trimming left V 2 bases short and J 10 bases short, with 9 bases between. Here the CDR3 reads CASSYGGETIYF. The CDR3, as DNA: TGTGCCAGCAGTTACGGTGGGGAGACCATATATTTT.

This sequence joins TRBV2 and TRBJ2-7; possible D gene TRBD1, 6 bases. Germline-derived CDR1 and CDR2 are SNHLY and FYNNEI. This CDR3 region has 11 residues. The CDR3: CASLQGAEQYF. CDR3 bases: TGTGCTAGCTTACAGGGTGCCGAGCAGTACTTC.

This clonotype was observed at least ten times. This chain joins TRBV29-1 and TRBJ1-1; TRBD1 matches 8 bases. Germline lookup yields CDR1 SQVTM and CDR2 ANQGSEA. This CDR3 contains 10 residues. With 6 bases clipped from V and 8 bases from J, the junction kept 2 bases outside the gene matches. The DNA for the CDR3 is TGCAGCGTATGGACAGGGGAAGCTTTCTTT. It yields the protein CSVWTGEAFF.

CDR3 loop: CAWTSYRAGNTEAFF. DNA for the CDR3: TGTGCCTGGACCTCCTATAGGGCAGGAAACACTGAAGCTTTCTTT. The chain combines TRBV30 with TRBJ1-1; D uncertain. V lost 4 bases and J 2 bases, leaving 17 bases between the germline ends. Germline assignment: CDR1 GTSNPN and CDR2 SVGIG (reference sequence). This CDR3 region has 15 residues.

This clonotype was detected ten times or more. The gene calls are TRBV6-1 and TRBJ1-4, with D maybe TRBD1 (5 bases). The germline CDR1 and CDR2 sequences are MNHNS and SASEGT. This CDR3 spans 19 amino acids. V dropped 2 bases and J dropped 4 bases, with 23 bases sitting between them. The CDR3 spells CASSESPRVYSRGNEKLFF. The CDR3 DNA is TGTGCCAGCAGTGAATCCCCCAGGGTGTACAGTAGGGGTAATGAAAAACTGTTTTTT.

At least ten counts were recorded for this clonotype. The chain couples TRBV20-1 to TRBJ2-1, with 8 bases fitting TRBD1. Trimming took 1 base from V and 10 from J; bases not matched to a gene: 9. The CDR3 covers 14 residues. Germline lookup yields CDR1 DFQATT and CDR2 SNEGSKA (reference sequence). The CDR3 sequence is CSARAGQAPGEQFF. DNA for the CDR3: TGCAGTGCTAGAGCGGGACAGGCCCCGGGGGAGCAGTTCTTC.

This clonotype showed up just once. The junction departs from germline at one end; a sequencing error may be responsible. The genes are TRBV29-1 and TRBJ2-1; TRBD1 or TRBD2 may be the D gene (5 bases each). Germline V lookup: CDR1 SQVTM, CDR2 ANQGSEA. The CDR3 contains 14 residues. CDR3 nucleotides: TGCAGCTCACGGGACGGTAGCTCCTACAACGAGCAGTTCTTC. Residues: CSSRDGSSYNEQFF.

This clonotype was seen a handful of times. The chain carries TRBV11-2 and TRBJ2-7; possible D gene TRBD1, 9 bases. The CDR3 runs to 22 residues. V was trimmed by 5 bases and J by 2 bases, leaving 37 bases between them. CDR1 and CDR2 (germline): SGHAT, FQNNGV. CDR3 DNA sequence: TGTGCCAGCAGCCAAGACGATGTACTGGGACAGGGTCTCCTAGCGGGCACCTACGAGCAGTACTTC. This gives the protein CASSQDDVLGQGLLAGTYEQYF.

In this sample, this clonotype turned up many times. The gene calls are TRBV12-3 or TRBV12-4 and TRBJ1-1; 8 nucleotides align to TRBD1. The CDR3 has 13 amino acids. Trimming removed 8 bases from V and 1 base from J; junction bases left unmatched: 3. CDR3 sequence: CASGQGANTEAFF. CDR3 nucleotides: TGTGCCAGCGGACAGGGTGCGAACACTGAAGCTTTCTTT.

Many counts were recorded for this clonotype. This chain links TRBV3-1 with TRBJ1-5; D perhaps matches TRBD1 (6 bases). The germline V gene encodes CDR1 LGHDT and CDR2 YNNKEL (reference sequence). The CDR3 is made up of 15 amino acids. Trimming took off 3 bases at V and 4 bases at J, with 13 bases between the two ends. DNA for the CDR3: TGTGCCAGCAGCCACCTAACAGGGCCGAATCAGCCCCAGCATTTT. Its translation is CASSHLTGPNQPQHF.

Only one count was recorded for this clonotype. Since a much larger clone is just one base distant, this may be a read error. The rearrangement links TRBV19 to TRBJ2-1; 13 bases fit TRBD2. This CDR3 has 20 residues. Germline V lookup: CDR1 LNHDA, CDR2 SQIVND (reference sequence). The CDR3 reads CASKMGTGTSGTITLDEEFF. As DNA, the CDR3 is TGTGCCAGTAAGATGGGAACCGGGACTAGCGGGACGATCACTCTCGATGAGGAGTTCTTC.

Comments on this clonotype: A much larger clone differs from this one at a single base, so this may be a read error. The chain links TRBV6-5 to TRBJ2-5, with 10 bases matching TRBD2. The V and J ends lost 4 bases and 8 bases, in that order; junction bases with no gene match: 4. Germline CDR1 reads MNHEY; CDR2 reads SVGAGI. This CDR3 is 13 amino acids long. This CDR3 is CASSSSSGGTQYF. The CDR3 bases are TGTGCCAGCAGTTCGTCTAGCGGGGGCACCCAGTACTTC.

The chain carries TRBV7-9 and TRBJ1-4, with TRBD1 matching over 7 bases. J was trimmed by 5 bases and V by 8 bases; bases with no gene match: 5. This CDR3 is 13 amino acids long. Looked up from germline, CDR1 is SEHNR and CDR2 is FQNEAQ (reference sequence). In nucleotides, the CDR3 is TGTGCCAGCGGGGACAGCCTGAATGAAAAACTGTTTTTT. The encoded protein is CASGDSLNEKLFF.

For the CDR3, the DNA is TGTGCCATCAGTGAGTCGGCGGGGCAAGAGACCCAGTACTTC. It is translated as CAISESAGQETQYF. The chain joins TRBV10-3 to TRBJ2-5, with D tentatively TRBD2 (6 bases). CDR1 is ENHRY, CDR2 SYGVKD, per germline. V shed 0 bases and J shed 2 bases, with 7 bases lying between them. The CDR3 covers 14 residues.

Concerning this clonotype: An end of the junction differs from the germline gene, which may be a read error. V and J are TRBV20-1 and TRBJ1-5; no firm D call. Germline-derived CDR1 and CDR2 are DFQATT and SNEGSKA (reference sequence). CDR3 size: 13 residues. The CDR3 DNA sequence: TGCAGTGCTGGAGATCTTTCCAATCAGCCCCAGCATTTT. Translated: CSAGDLSNQPQHF.

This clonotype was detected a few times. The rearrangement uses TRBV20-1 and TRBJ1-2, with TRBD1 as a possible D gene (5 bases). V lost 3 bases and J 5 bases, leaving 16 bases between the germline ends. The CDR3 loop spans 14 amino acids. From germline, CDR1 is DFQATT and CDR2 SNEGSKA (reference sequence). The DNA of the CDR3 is TGCAGTGCTAGTAAAACCAGGGAGAGGTATGGCTACACCTTC. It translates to CSASKTRERYGYTF.

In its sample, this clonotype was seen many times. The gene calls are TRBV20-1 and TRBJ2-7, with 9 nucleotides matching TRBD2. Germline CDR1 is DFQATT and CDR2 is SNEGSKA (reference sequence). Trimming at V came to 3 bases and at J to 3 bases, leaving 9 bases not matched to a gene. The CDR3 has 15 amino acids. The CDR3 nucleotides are TGCAGTGCTAGTTCGATTAGCGGGAGAAACTACGAGCAGTACTTC. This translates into CSASSISGRNYEQYF.

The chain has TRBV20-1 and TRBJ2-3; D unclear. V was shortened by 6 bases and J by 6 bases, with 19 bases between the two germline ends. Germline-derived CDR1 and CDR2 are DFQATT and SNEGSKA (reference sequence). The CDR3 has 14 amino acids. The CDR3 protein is CSAPKGAPRDTQYF. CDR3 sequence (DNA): TGCAGTGCCCCCAAGGGCGCCCCGCGGGATACGCAGTATTTT.

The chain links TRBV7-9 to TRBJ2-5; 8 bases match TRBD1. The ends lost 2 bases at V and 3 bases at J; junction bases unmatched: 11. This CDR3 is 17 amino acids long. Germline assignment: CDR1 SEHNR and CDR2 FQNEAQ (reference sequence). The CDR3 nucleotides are TGTGCCAGCAGCTTACCCCAGATACCGACAGGGGAAGAGACCCAGTACTTC. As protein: CASSLPQIPTGEETQYF. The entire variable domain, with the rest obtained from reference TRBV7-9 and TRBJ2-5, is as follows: DTGVSQNPRHKITKRGQNVTFRCDPISEHNRLYWYRQTLGQGPEFLTYFQNEAQLEKSRLLSDRFSAERPKGSFSTLEIQRTEQGDSAMYLCASSLPQIPTGEETQYFGPGTRLLVL.

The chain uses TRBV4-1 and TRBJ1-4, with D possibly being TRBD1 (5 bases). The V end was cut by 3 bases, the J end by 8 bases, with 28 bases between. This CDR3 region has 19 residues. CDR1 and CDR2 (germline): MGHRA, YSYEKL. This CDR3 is CASSQGITGPIRRGEKLFF. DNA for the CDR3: TGCGCCAGCAGCCAGGGTATCACAGGTCCTATTCGGAGAGGAGAAAAACTGTTTTTT.

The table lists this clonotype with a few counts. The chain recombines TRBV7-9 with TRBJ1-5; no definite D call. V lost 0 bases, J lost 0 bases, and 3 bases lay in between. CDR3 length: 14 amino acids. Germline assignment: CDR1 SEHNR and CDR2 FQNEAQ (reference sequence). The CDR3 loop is CASSLAFSNQPQHF. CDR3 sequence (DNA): TGTGCCAGCAGCTTAGCGTTTAGCAATCAGCCCCAGCATTTT.

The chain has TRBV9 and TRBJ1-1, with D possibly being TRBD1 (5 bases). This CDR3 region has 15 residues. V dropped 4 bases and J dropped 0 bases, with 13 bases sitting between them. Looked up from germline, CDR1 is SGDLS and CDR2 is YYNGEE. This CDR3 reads CASSPPRGLNTEAFF. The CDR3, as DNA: TGTGCCAGCAGCCCTCCCCGGGGCCTGAACACTGAAGCTTTCTTT.

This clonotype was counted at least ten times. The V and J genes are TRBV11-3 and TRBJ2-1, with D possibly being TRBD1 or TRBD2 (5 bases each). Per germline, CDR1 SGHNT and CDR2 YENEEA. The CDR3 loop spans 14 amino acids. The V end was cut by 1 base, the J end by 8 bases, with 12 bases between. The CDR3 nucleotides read TGTGCCAGCAGCTTAGGAGGCAGGGACGATGAGCAGTTCTTC. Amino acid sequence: CASSLGGRDDEQFF.

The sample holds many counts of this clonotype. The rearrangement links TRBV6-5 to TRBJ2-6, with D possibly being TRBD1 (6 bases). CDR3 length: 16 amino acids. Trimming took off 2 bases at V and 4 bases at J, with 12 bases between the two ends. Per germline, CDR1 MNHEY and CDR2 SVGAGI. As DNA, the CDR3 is TGTGCCAGCAGTTACACACAGGGATCAGGGGCCAACGTCCTGACTTTC. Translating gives CASSYTQGSGANVLTF.